The 20 T cell receptor beta chains below come from one sample, sequenced in a study of blood T cell repertoires in COVID-19. TCRdb's copy holds only in-frame clones and misses some; the assay was immunoSEQ multiplex PCR. This sample carries about 280,000 clones, 85% of them seen once, and the ten largest clones take 13%. The sequenced sample consisted of peripheral blood. The receptors shown here come from a human donor in a cohort sampled during active COVID-19.

The J gene is TRBJ1-2, the V gene TRBV28; TRBD1 agrees at 10 bases. This CDR3 has 13 residues. Germline V CDR1 and CDR2: MDHEN, SYDVKM. The J segment lost 2 bases and the V segment lost 7 bases, leaving 1 base of the junction unmatched. This CDR3 is CASMTGGNYGYTF. CDR3 coding DNA: TGTGCCAGCATGACAGGGGGCAACTATGGCTACACCTTC.

A remark on this clone: Other DNA sequences in the sample encode the same CDR3. CDR3 sequence: CASSLVSGIYEQYF. CDR3 DNA: TGTGCCAGCAGCTTGGTTAGCGGGATATACGAGCAGTACTTC. The chain carries TRBV7-2 and TRBJ2-7, with 8 bases identical to TRBD2. CDR3 size: 14 residues. Trimming removed 3 bases from V and 4 bases from J; junction bases left unmatched: 5. Germline V gene sequence: CDR1 SGHTA, CDR2 FQGNSA.

This rearrangement joins TRBV19 to TRBJ2-3; 15 bases are shared with TRBD2. Germline V lookup: CDR1 LNHDA, CDR2 SQIVND (reference sequence). V trimming: 10 bases; J trimming: 0 bases; junction bases outside the gene matches: 8. This CDR3 has 17 residues. The CDR3 coding sequence is TGTGCCACCACACCGGGACTAGCGGGAGGAAGCACAGATACGCAGTATTTT. Its protein product is CATTPGLAGGSTDTQYF.

The V and J genes are TRBV18 and TRBJ2-1; 10 nucleotides match TRBD1. The CDR3 is made up of 16 amino acids. V shed 6 bases, J shed 6 bases, and the junction held 11 bases outside the gene matches. Per germline, CDR1 KGHSH and CDR2 LQKENI. CDR3 sequence (DNA): TGTGCCAGCTCCGGAAGTCTGGGACAGGGGAGCAATGAGCAGTTCTTC. It translates to CASSGSLGQGSNEQFF.

The chain is built from TRBV11-3 and TRBJ2-7, with unresolved D. Germline V gene sequence: CDR1 SGHNT, CDR2 YENEEA. This CDR3 has 12 residues. Trimming removed 5 bases from V and 0 bases from J, with 5 bases in between. The CDR3 DNA is TGTGCCAGCAGCCACAACTCCTACGAGCAGTACTTC. As protein: CASSHNSYEQYF.

This chain links TRBV11-2 with TRBJ2-2; 8 bases are a match to TRBD2. Germline lookup yields CDR1 SGHAT and CDR2 FQNNGV. The CDR3 is made up of 15 amino acids. V trimming: 7 bases; J trimming: 7 bases; junction bases outside the gene matches: 11. The chain's CDR3 is CASNRGTRSFGELFF. In nucleotides, the CDR3 is TGTGCCAGCAACCGCGGGACTAGGTCTTTCGGGGAGCTGTTTTTT. The full variable domain, in which reference TRBV11-2 and TRBJ2-2 provide the parts outside the CDR3, is EAGVAQSPRYKIIEKRQSVAFWCNPISGHATLYWYQQILGQGPKLLIQFQNNGVVDDSQLPKDRFSAERLKGVDSTLKIQPAKLEDSAVYLCASNRGTRSFGELFFGEGSRLTVL.

The genes are TRBV4-3 and TRBJ1-4, with TRBD1 identical over 7 bases. Trimming took 4 bases from V and 5 from J; bases not matched to a gene: 7. The germline V gene encodes CDR1 LGHNA and CDR2 YSLEER. The CDR3 contains 15 residues. In nucleotides, the CDR3 is TGCGCCAGCAGCCCGCACAGGGGCGGAAATGAAAAACTGTTTTTT. It codes for CASSPHRGGNEKLFF.

Of note for this clone: The sample holds other DNA sequences that translate to the same CDR3. The chain recombines TRBV18 with TRBJ1-6; TRBD1 matches 8 bases. CDR3 length: 14 amino acids. The trim removed 3 bases at V and 7 bases at J, leaving 2 bases unmatched. CDR1 and CDR2 from the germline V gene are KGHSH and LQKENI. The CDR3 nucleotides are TGTGCCAGCTCACCTGGGACAGGAAATTCACCCCTCCACTTT. This translates into CASSPGTGNSPLHF.

The rearrangement links TRBV5-1 to TRBJ2-1; D ambiguous. Germline V gene sequence: CDR1 SGHRS, CDR2 YFSETQ. The V and J ends lost 5 bases and 8 bases respectively, with 14 bases between them. This CDR3 region has 13 residues. CDR3 bases: TGCGCCAGCAGGACTTTAGAGGTAGATGAGCAGTTCTTC. It translates to CASRTLEVDEQFF.

This chain links TRBV18 with TRBJ1-2, with unresolved D. The CDR3 consists of 15 residues. V shed 0 bases and J shed 7 bases, with 15 bases lying between them. Germline loops: CDR1 KGHSH, CDR2 LQKENI. CDR3 protein: CASSPPRADSGGYTF. The CDR3 DNA sequence: TGTGCCAGCTCACCACCGAGGGCCGACTCGGGTGGCTACACCTTC. The full variable domain, its missing parts supplied by reference TRBV18 and TRBJ1-2, is NAGVMQNPRHLVRRRGQEARLRCSPMKGHSHVYWYRQLPEEGLKFMVYLQKENIIDESGMPKERFSAEFPKEGPSILRIQQVVRGDSAAYFCASSPPRADSGGYTFGSGTRLTVV.

A single count supports this clone. The rearrangement joins TRBV12-3 or TRBV12-4 to TRBJ2-3, with 7 positions matching TRBD2. V shed 8 bases, J shed 6 bases, and the junction held 2 bases outside the gene matches. The CDR3 length is 11 residues. In nucleotides, the CDR3 is TGTGCCAGCGCGCGGGGGGATACGCAGTATTTT. Translation gives CASARGDTQYF.

The chain couples TRBV3-1 (or the pseudogene TRBV3-2) to TRBJ2-3; weak D call: TRBD2 (6 bases). Trimming took 5 bases from V and 4 from J, leaving 10 bases between them. The CDR3 extends over 13 amino acids. The germline CDR1 and CDR2 sequences are LGHDT and YNNKEL (reference sequence). The CDR3: CASSFGSADTQYF. As DNA, the CDR3 is TGTGCCAGCAGCTTCGGGAGTGCAGATACGCAGTATTTT.

V is TRBV5-4 and J is TRBJ2-3, with a weak D call TRBD2 (5 bases). CDR3 length: 14 residues. In germline, CDR1 is SGHNT, CDR2 YYREEE (reference sequence). V was pared by 3 bases and J by 2 bases, with 10 bases between. CDR3 DNA sequence: TGTGCCAGCAGCTCGGGGTTTTTCACAGATACGCAGTATTTT. Protein product: CASSSGFFTDTQYF.

The rearrangement uses TRBV19 and TRBJ2-7, with 7 bases lining up with TRBD2. The CDR3 is made up of 12 amino acids. J was trimmed by 3 bases and V by 7 bases; bases with no gene match: 3. Germline V gives CDR1 LNHDA, CDR2 SQIVND (reference sequence). The CDR3 loop is CASMGGGYEQYF. In nucleotides, the CDR3 is TGTGCCAGTATGGGCGGGGGCTACGAGCAGTACTTC.

This rearrangement joins TRBV19 to TRBJ1-5, with TRBD1 as a possible D gene (5 bases). The germline V gene encodes CDR1 LNHDA and CDR2 SQIVND (reference sequence). The CDR3 spans 12 residues. Trimming left V 11 bases short and J 5 bases short, with 13 bases between. CDR3 region: CASGGPDQPQHF. CDR3 sequence (DNA): TGTGCCTCCGGGGGTCCGGATCAGCCCCAGCATTTT.

This chain uses TRBV3-1 (or the pseudogene TRBV3-2) with TRBJ1-2, with TRBD1 identical over 9 bases. J gave up 8 bases and V 1 base, and 14 bases lay outside the gene matches. Germline V gene lookup returns CDR1 LGHDT and CDR2 YNNKEL (reference sequence). The CDR3 runs 17 residues. CDR3 protein: CASSQVLTGTGRVGYTF. The DNA for the CDR3 is TGTGCCAGCAGCCAAGTTTTAACCGGGACAGGGAGAGTGGGCTACACCTTC.

The chain has TRBV9 and TRBJ2-1, with 13 positions matching TRBD2. The V gene's germline CDR1 is SGDLS and CDR2 YYNGEE. The CDR3 runs 17 residues. J was trimmed by 8 bases and V by 0 bases; bases with no gene match: 8. Here the CDR3 DNA reads TGTGCCAGCAGCGTAGGGCCGGGACTAGCGGGATATGATGAGCAGTTCTTC. Residues: CASSVGPGLAGYDEQFF.

The chain employs TRBV27 and TRBJ2-1; D perhaps matches TRBD2 (6 bases). This CDR3 comprises 16 residues. Deletions cut 1 base from V and 6 bases from J, with 16 bases between. From germline, CDR1 is MNHEY and CDR2 SMNVEV (reference sequence). This chain's CDR3 is CASSLFFRTISNEQFF. CDR3 bases: TGTGCCAGCAGTTTATTCTTCCGGACTATTAGCAATGAGCAGTTCTTC.

This chain joins TRBV3-1 (or the pseudogene TRBV3-2) and TRBJ1-4; no definite D call. The V end was cut by 0 bases, the J end by 2 bases, with 13 bases between. CDR3 length: 17 residues. CDR1 and CDR2 from the germline V gene are LGHDT and YNNKEL (reference sequence). CDR3 coding DNA: TGTGCCAGCAGCCAAGACCCTAAAGATCGGACTAATGAAAAACTGTTTTTT. It encodes CASSQDPKDRTNEKLFF.

This sequence joins TRBV28 and TRBJ2-1, with 11 bases lining up with TRBD2. The CDR3 totals 16 residues. Germline trimming cut 3 bases from V and 9 bases from J; bases unmatched to any gene: 10. From germline, CDR1 is MDHEN and CDR2 SYDVKM. DNA for the CDR3: TGTGCCAGCAGTTTGTATAGCGGGAGGGCCGAGGCTGAGCAGTTCTTC. Its protein product is CASSLYSGRAEAEQFF.